A selection of T cell receptor beta chains follows, all from one sample in a study of Graves' ophthalmopathy and Graves' hyperthyroidism. MiXCR, applied by TCRdb to the multiplex PCR reads, yields one record per CDR3 protein. The table shows under 200,000 distinct CDR3 sequences, with approximately 40% occurring only once. Source material: peripheral blood. The receptors derive from a woman between 40 and 50 years old with Graves' ophthalmopathy. CDR3s include the opening cysteine and the closing phenylalanine or tryptophan. D genes are given only for firm matches. Rows may omit the clone size; those that give it use once, few, many or a size class.

CDR3	DNA	V	size	D	J
CAIRGQGAEGSPLHF	TGTGCCATCAGGGGACAGGGGGCCGAGGGTTCACCCCTCCACTTT	TRBV10-3	-	TRBD1	TRBJ1-6
CASSLDRRETQYF	TGTGCCAGCAGTTTAGACAGAAGAGAGACCCAGTACTTC	TRBV28	-	-	TRBJ2-5
CASSARTGFYEQYF	TGTGCCAGCAGTGCCCGGACAGGATTCTACGAGCAGTACTTC	TRBV12-3/TRBV12-4	-	TRBD1	TRBJ2-7
CSVQTDSNQPQHF	TGCAGCGTCCAGACAGATAGCAATCAGCCCCAGCATTTT	TRBV29-1	many	-	TRBJ1-5
CAWSMPGTYEQYF	TGTGCCTGGAGTATGCCAGGGACCTACGAGCAGTACTTC	TRBV30	-	-	TRBJ2-7
CASSLGADRAGTQYF	TGTGCCAGCAGTTTAGGGGCGGACAGGGCAGGGACCCAGTACTTC	TRBV28	-	TRBD1	TRBJ2-5
CASSRTGLANTEAFF	TGTGCCAGCAGCAGAACGGGACTTGCGAACACTGAAGCTTTCTTT	TRBV12-3/TRBV12-4	-	-	TRBJ1-1
CAISPGQGDGYTF	TGTGCCATCAGCCCCGGACAGGGTGATGGCTACACCTTC	TRBV10-3	-	TRBD1	TRBJ1-2
CASSTQPRTYEQYF	TGTGCCAGCAGTACCCAGCCCCGGACCTACGAGCAGTACTTC	TRBV28	-	-	TRBJ2-7
CASSPRSGSNYGYTF	TGTGCCAGCAGCCCCCGTTCGGGGTCTAACTATGGCTACACCTTC	TRBV9	-	-	TRBJ1-2
CASTQARFTEAFF	TGTGCCAGCACCCAGGCCAGGTTCACTGAAGCTTTCTTT	TRBV6-5	many	-	TRBJ1-1
CSVGGQAQETQYF	TGCAGTGTTGGGGGGCAGGCCCAAGAGACCCAGTACTTC	TRBV20-1	-	-	TRBJ2-5
CATSDPSGGPEAFF	TGTGCCACCAGTGACCCGAGCGGGGGGCCTGAAGCTTTCTTT	TRBV24-1	many	-	TRBJ1-1
CASSLISGTGSSYEQYF	TGTGCCAGCAGCTTAATTTCCGGGACAGGGAGCTCCTACGAGCAGTACTTC	TRBV11-1	-	TRBD1	TRBJ2-7
CASKGRKNTEAFF	TGTGCCAGCAAAGGACGGAAGAACACTGAAGCTTTCTTT	TRBV6-2/TRBV6-3	few	-	TRBJ1-1
CASSQETGTGANHEQYF	TGCGCCAGCAGCCAAGAAACGGGGACAGGGGCAAACCACGAGCAGTACTTC	TRBV4-1	many	TRBD1	TRBJ2-7
CASSYELAEDYEQYF	TGTGCCAGCAGTTACGAACTAGCGGAGGACTACGAGCAGTACTTC	TRBV6-2/TRBV6-3	many	TRBD2	TRBJ2-7
CSASRGGNYGYTF	TGCAGTGCGAGCCGAGGGGGGAACTATGGCTACACCTTC	TRBV20-1	many	-	TRBJ1-2
CASSEAVYSPLHF	TGTGCCAGCAGTGAAGCAGTCTATTCACCCCTCCACTTT	TRBV6-1	-	-	TRBJ1-6
CASSIAQGEGAEAFF	TGTGCCAGTAGTATAGCACAGGGGGAAGGGGCTGAAGCTTTCTTT	TRBV19	many	TRBD1	TRBJ1-1
CASSDTGGVYGYTF	TGTGCCAGCAGTGATACAGGGGGGGTCTATGGCTACACCTTC	TRBV6-1	many	TRBD1	TRBJ1-2
CASSLSRGGGALRNIQYF	TGTGCCAGCAGTTTATCCAGGGGCGGGGGGGCCCTTCGAAACATTCAGTACTTC	TRBV28	many	TRBD2	TRBJ2-4
CASSTSGTGQVPNTEAFF	TGTGCCAGCAGTACCAGCGGGACAGGCCAAGTTCCGAACACTGAAGCTTTCTTT	TRBV6-2/TRBV6-3	-	TRBD1	TRBJ1-1
CASSLTGGYEQYF	TGTGCCAGCAGCCTGACAGGAGGGTACGAGCAGTACTTC	TRBV3-1	many	-	TRBJ2-7
CASRQQGHSGANVLTF	TGTGCCAGCAGACAACAGGGACACTCTGGGGCCAACGTCCTGACTTTC	TRBV6-5	many	-	TRBJ2-6
CASSPDGRETQYF	TGTGCCAGCAGCCCAGATGGGAGGGAGACCCAGTACTTC	TRBV11-2	-	-	TRBJ2-5
CASSIRQGSDYGYTF	TGCGCCAGCAGCATACGACAGGGGTCCGACTATGGCTACACCTTC	TRBV5-1	many	TRBD1	TRBJ1-2
CSARDLSASGETQYF	TGCAGTGCTAGAGACCTTAGCGCGTCAGGGGAGACCCAGTACTTC	TRBV20-1	many	-	TRBJ2-5
CASSSFVPGANVLTF	TGTGCCAGCAGCTCCTTTGTTCCTGGGGCCAACGTCCTGACTTTC	TRBV28	many	-	TRBJ2-6
CSALRLAEGGEQYF	TGCAGTGCTCTAAGACTAGCGGAGGGGGGCGAGCAGTACTTC	TRBV20-1	many	TRBD2	TRBJ2-7
CASSLGQGHYGYTF	TGTGCCAGCAGCTTGGGACAGGGACACTATGGCTACACCTTC	TRBV7-2	-	TRBD1	TRBJ1-2
CASSLPQGSRYGYTF	TGTGCCAGCAGTCTTCCCCAGGGGAGTCGCTATGGCTACACCTTC	TRBV12-3/TRBV12-4	many	-	TRBJ1-2
CASSELPSETQYF	TGTGCCAGCAGTGAACTACCATCGGAGACCCAGTACTTC	TRBV2	-	-	TRBJ2-5
CASRPTSPGRSSYEQYF	TGTGCCAGCAGGCCTACTTCCCCGGGGAGAAGCTCCTACGAGCAGTACTTC	TRBV12-3/TRBV12-4	-	-	TRBJ2-7
CASSQDPGTKTTNYGYTF	TGCGCCAGCAGCCAAGACCCCGGGACAAAGACCACTAACTATGGCTACACCTTC	TRBV5-1	once	-	TRBJ1-2
CASRTGGSSPLHF	TGTGCCAGCCGGACAGGGGGCAGTTCACCCCTCCACTTT	TRBV12-3/TRBV12-4	-	TRBD1	TRBJ1-6
CASSLVDREGGYTF	TGTGCCAGCAGCTTAGTTGACAGGGAGGGTGGCTACACCTTC	TRBV7-2	many	TRBD1	TRBJ1-2
CSALSITAAFYTEAFF	TGCAGTGCCCTTTCTATAACGGCGGCATTTTACACTGAAGCTTTCTTT	TRBV20-1	many	-	TRBJ1-1
CASSPQDRGRDSPLHF	TGTGCCAGCAGTCCACAGGACAGGGGCAGGGATTCACCCCTCCACTTT	TRBV28	many	TRBD1	TRBJ1-6
CSAQSSNYGYTF	TGCAGTGCCCAGAGTAGTAACTATGGCTACACCTTC	TRBV20-1	-	-	TRBJ1-2
CASSLDPSGRGEQYF	TGTGCCAGCAGCTTAGACCCTAGCGGGAGGGGCGAGCAGTACTTC	TRBV11-2	few	TRBD2	TRBJ2-7
CASSLPQAPNTEAFF	TGTGCCAGCAGTTTACCACAGGCCCCGAACACTGAAGCTTTCTTT	TRBV12-3/TRBV12-4	many	-	TRBJ1-1